A selection of T cell receptor beta chains follows, all from one sample in a study of blood T cell repertoires in COVID-19. Produced via immunoSEQ multiplex PCR; TCRdb's table is partial and in-frame only. The repertoire has about 280,000 clones, 85% of them found once; the top ten carry roughly 4.6%. Sequencing was carried out using peripheral blood. These receptors came from a man aged 50 or older with active or convalescent COVID-19. Both conserved end residues are part of each CDR3. D genes are given only for firm matches. The listing skips clone size in some rows; elsewhere it reads once, few, many or a size class.

size	D	J	V	DNA	CDR3
-	-	TRBJ2-7	TRBV4-3	TGCGCCAGCCCTTACGAACGAGGGCCCTACGAGCAGTACTTC	CASPYERGPYEQYF
-	-	TRBJ2-3	TRBV7-9	TGTGCCAGCGCTAGGGAGAGCACAGATACGCAGTATTTT	CASARESTDTQYF
-	TRBD2	TRBJ2-7	TRBV27	TGTGCCAGCAGTTCCTGGGTAGCGGGAACCTACGAGCAGTACTTC	CASSSWVAGTYEQYF
-	-	TRBJ2-1	TRBV6-2/TRBV6-3	TGTGCCAGCAGTCCGGGTCCGGAGCAGTTCTTC	CASSPGPEQFF
-	TRBD2	TRBJ2-3	TRBV3-1/TRBV3-2	TGTGCCAGCAGCCAGACCGGGACTAGCGGGACAGATACGCAGTATTTT	CASSQTGTSGTDTQYF
-	TRBD2	TRBJ2-7	TRBV10-2	TGCGCCAGCCGGTCGGGGGGGAGCTCCTACGAGCAGTACTTC	CASRSGGSSYEQYF
-	TRBD2	TRBJ2-7	TRBV27	TGTGCCAGCAGTTTAAAGAGCGGGAGCCACTACGAGCAGTACTTC	CASSLKSGSHYEQYF
-	-	TRBJ2-4	TRBV10-2	TGCGCCAGCAGTGAGGGAGGGGCAGGGCTGATCAAAAACATTCAGTACTTC	CASSEGGAGLIKNIQYF
-	TRBD1	TRBJ1-2	TRBV19	TGTGCCAGTAGTATAGGGGACAGGAGCGGCTACACCTTC	CASSIGDRSGYTF
-	TRBD1	TRBJ1-2	TRBV10-3	TGTGCCATCAACCCTGGGGGACAGACCTATGGCTACACCTTC	CAINPGGQTYGYTF
-	TRBD2	TRBJ2-7	TRBV25-1	TGTGCCAGCAATGATAGGGCGGGAGGGTCAACCTACGAGCAGTACTTC	CASNDRAGGSTYEQYF
-	TRBD2	TRBJ2-5	TRBV6-2/TRBV6-3	TGTGCCAGCAGTTACTCGACTAGCGGGAGAATCAGAGGGGATCAAGAGACCCAGTACTTC	CASSYSTSGRIRGDQETQYF
-	TRBD2	TRBJ2-3	TRBV5-4	TGTGCCAGCAGCCTGAAAATAGCGGGTACGCTGGATACGCAGTATTTT	CASSLKIAGTLDTQYF
-	-	TRBJ2-3	TRBV5-8	TGTGCCAGCAGGGGGGTACGACTAGGGGAGGCAGATACGCAGTATTTT	CASRGVRLGEADTQYF
once	-	TRBJ1-1	TRBV6-1	TGTGCCAGCAGTGAAGGTCCCTCATCGGGGACTGAAGCTTTCTTT	CASSEGPSSGTEAFF
few	TRBD1	TRBJ1-4	TRBV28	TGTGCCAGCAGGCCCTACCGGGACAGGGCTGAAAAACTGTTTTTT	CASRPYRDRAEKLFF
-	TRBD1	TRBJ2-2	TRBV7-9	TGTGCCAGCAGCTTTCTACAGGGGGACGGGGAGCTGTTTTTT	CASSFLQGDGELFF
few	TRBD1	TRBJ1-1	TRBV7-3	TGTGCCAGCAGCCCGGGACAGGGGGCGCGGGTAGCTTTCTTT	CASSPGQGARVAFF
-	TRBD2	TRBJ2-1	TRBV2	TGTGCCAGCGGGGGGAGGGTAAATGAGCAGTTCTTC	CASGGRVNEQFF
once	-	TRBJ2-5	TRBV15	TGTGCCACCAGCAGAGAACAGGGCCCGGGGGAGACCCAGTACTTC	CATSREQGPGETQYF
-	TRBD1	TRBJ2-3	TRBV7-3	TGTGCCAGCAGCTCAACCGGGACAGGGGGCGGCACAGATACGCAGTATTTT	CASSSTGTGGGTDTQYF